The clone carrying this T cell receptor beta chain was recorded only once. These data are taken from a study of T cell changes during pregnancy in multiple sclerosis. The CDR3 is 12 amino acids. Germline CDR1 reads SGHTA; CDR2 reads FQGNSA. The V end was cut by 5 bases, the J end by 0 bases, with 5 bases between. Produced via immunoSEQ multiplex PCR; TCRdb's table is partial and in-frame only. The sample gives around 44,000 clones, less than 95% of which show up once; approximately 9.1% is in the top ten. The receptor comes from a female donor with multiple sclerosis, enrolled in a pregnancy study. Material: CD8+ T cells from peripheral blood mononuclear cells, obtained in the first trimester of pregnancy. This chain uses TRBV7-2 with TRBJ2-7, with D hard to call. This CDR3 is CASSPRSYEQYF. CDR3 nucleotides: TGTGCCAGCAGCCCCCGCTCCTACGAGCAGTACTTC.